Following are 11 T cell receptor beta chains from one sample sequenced in a study of blood T cell repertoires in COVID-19 (TCRdb year 2020). Library construction relied on the immunoSEQ multiplex PCR assay. Imported from immuneACCESS, the table was reduced by TCRdb to in-frame sequences with V and J called. These copies leave out some clones; in studies compared against another copy, an unresolved V gene accounts for under half, and the cause of the remainder is not known. In all, the sample holds 250,000 to 350,000 clones, and around 87% of those were seen once. Together, the top ten hold roughly 5.3% of the sample. Sequencing was done on a sample of PBMCs or T cells enriched from blood (not recorded which). These TCRs come from a woman aged 25 to 39 who had recovered from COVID-19.

The V gene is TRBV14, the J gene TRBJ1-5; D unclear. Germline values: CDR1 SGHDN, CDR2 FVKESK. There are 17 residues in the CDR3. V dropped 0 bases and J dropped 4 bases, with 16 bases sitting between them. CDR3 sequence: CASSQDHPGMGNQPQHF. CDR3 in DNA: TGTGCCAGCAGCCAAGATCACCCCGGGATGGGAAATCAGCCCCAGCATTTT.

V gene TRBV7-2 combines with J gene TRBJ1-2; D is perhaps TRBD1 (6 bases). The CDR3 has 14 residues. V was pared by 3 bases and J by 2 bases, with 10 bases between. The germline V gene encodes CDR1 SGHTA and CDR2 FQGNSA. CDR3 sequence (DNA): TGTGCCAGCAGCTTTACAGGGTTAAACTATGGCTACACCTTC. This translates into CASSFTGLNYGYTF.

This chain links TRBV7-9 with TRBJ1-2; D not resolved. This CDR3 is built from 15 residues. Germline V gene data show CDR1 as SEHNR and CDR2 as FQNEAQ (reference sequence). Trimming shortened V by 0 bases and J by 6 bases, and 14 bases separated the two germline ends. The CDR3 nucleotides read TGTGCCAGCAGCTTAGCTCCAAGGGAGCGAGATGGCTACACCTTC. It is translated as CASSLAPRERDGYTF.

CDR3 DNA sequence: TGTGCCAGTAGGCCCGGGACAGGCATCAGCCAGAACACTGAAGCTTTCTTT. The encoded protein is CASRPGTGISQNTEAFF. The rearrangement links TRBV19 to TRBJ1-1, with 8 bases that match TRBD1. Unmatched junction bases numbered 13, after V lost 6 bases and J lost 1 base. The germline V gene encodes CDR1 LNHDA and CDR2 SQIVND (reference sequence). The CDR3 has 17 amino acids.

V usage is TRBV6-1 and J usage is TRBJ2-1, with D possibly TRBD2 on 7 matching bases. Per germline, CDR1 MNHNS and CDR2 SASEGT. Trimming removed 1 base at V and 1 base at J, with 11 bases between. The CDR3 contains 16 residues. The DNA for the CDR3 is TGTGCCAGCAGTGAAGTGGGGGGGCCGTCCTACAATGAGCAGTTCTTC. Its protein product is CASSEVGGPSYNEQFF.

This clone was counted a single time. V and J are TRBV6-4 and TRBJ1-6; TRBD1 matches 9 bases. Trimming took 10 bases from V and 0 from J; bases not matched to a gene: 13. CDR1 and CDR2 (germline): MRHNA, SNTAGT. This CDR3 comprises 18 residues. In DNA form, the CDR3 reads TGTGCCACTTACCGGGACAGGGTATTTTTCTCCTATAATTCACCCCTCCACTTT. Its translation is CATYRDRVFFSYNSPLHF.

The genes are TRBV13 and TRBJ1-4; 8 bases fit TRBD1. Germline CDR1 reads PRHDT; CDR2 reads FYEKMQ (reference sequence). With 4 bases clipped from V and 4 bases from J, the junction kept 8 bases outside the gene matches. The CDR3 has 16 amino acids. CDR3 nucleotides: TGTGCCAGCAGCTGGGGACCGGGACAGGATAATGAAAAACTGTTTTTT. Protein: CASSWGPGQDNEKLFF. Full variable domain (rest looked up from reference TRBV13 and TRBJ1-4): AAGVIQSPRHLIKEKRETATLKCYPIPRHDTVYWYQQGPGQDPQFLISFYEKMQSDKGSIPDRFSAQQFSDYHSELNMSSLELGDSALYFCASSWGPGQDNEKLFFGSGTQLSVL.

This chain connects TRBV30 to TRBJ1-2; D is perhaps TRBD1 (5 bases). CDR3 length: 11 amino acids. V was clipped by 2 bases and J by 8 bases, with 9 bases between them. CDR1 GTSNPN and CDR2 SVGIG come from the germline V gene (reference sequence). CDR3 residues: CAWSQGGGYTF. CDR3 nucleotides: TGTGCCTGGAGTCAGGGTGGGGGCTACACCTTC.

This clone has only a few counts. Other nucleotide sequences in the sample specify the same CDR3. The chain is built from TRBV28 and TRBJ1-2; 9 bases are a match to TRBD1. The CDR3 is 14 residues long. The trim removed 4 bases at V and 4 bases at J, leaving 4 bases unmatched. The V gene's germline CDR1 is MDHEN and CDR2 SYDVKM. The chain's CDR3 is CASSYRGQGYGYTF. The CDR3 nucleotides are TGTGCCAGCAGTTACAGGGGGCAGGGCTATGGCTACACCTTC.

The chain recombines TRBV7-2 with TRBJ1-3; D is undetermined. This CDR3 has 13 residues. The ends were cut back, 3 bases at V and 2 bases at J, with 5 bases in the middle. From germline, CDR1 is SGHTA and CDR2 FQGNSA. The CDR3 loop is CASSFLPGNTIYF. CDR3 DNA: TGTGCCAGCAGCTTTCTACCTGGAAACACCATATATTTT.

CDR3 loop: CACYRDGKETQYF. In DNA form, the CDR3 reads TGTGCCTGCTACAGGGACGGGAAAGAGACCCAGTACTTC. The rearrangement links TRBV2 to TRBJ2-5, with D perhaps TRBD1 (6 bases). This CDR3 is built from 13 residues. The germline V and J ends were trimmed by 11 bases and 3 bases, with 16 bases remaining between them. In germline, CDR1 is SNHLY, CDR2 FYNNEI.